The rows below give T cell receptor beta chains drawn from one sample of a study of T cells after yellow fever vaccination. MiXCR, run by TCRdb on the 5' RACE reads, gives a single entry per CDR3 protein. The sample holds 250,000 or so distinct CDR3 sequences, over 6.5% seen once. This specimen consisted of CD4+ T cells sorted from PBMCs, obtained on the day of the yellow fever booster vaccination. Receptor source: a young man who received the YFV17D yellow fever vaccine. Both conserved end residues are part of each CDR3. The D gene is left open where the match is weak. Size is omitted from some rows. Given values are once, few, many or a class for expanded clones.

TRBD2	TRBV20-1	TRBJ2-2	few	TGCAGTGCCCAAAGGGCTAGCGGAAACACCGGGGAGCTGTTTTTT	CSAQRASGNTGELFF
NA	TRBV12-3/TRBV12-4	TRBJ2-7	NA	TGTGCCAGCAGTACCTCTCACAGTCTGGACGAGCAGTACTTC	CASSTSHSLDEQYF
NA	TRBV20-1	TRBJ2-1	many	TGCAGTGCTAGGAATGAGCAGTTCTTC	CSARNEQFF
NA	TRBV7-6	TRBJ2-5	many	TGTGCCAGCAGCTTATACTCCCAAGAGACCCAGTACTTC	CASSLYSQETQYF
NA	TRBV5-4	TRBJ2-3	few	TGTGCCAGCAGCTATCCGGACAGAGCCACAGATACGCAGTATTTT	CASSYPDRATDTQYF
NA	TRBV29-1	TRBJ2-5	few	TGCAGCGTTGCGACGGAGCAAGAGACCCAGTACTTC	CSVATEQETQYF
TRBD1	TRBV5-1	TRBJ2-3	many	TGCGCCAGCAGCTTGGACGGGACAGTGGGCACAGATACGCAGTATTTT	CASSLDGTVGTDTQYF
NA	TRBV15	TRBJ1-6	many	TGTGCCACCAGCAGAGATCGAAAGACAAGCTCCTATAATTCACCCCTCCACTTT	CATSRDRKTSSYNSPLHF
NA	TRBV6-5	TRBJ2-6	few	TGTGCCAGCAGTTACAAGTTAGAGGGGTTAGCCTTTGGGGCCAACGTCCTGACTTTC	CASSYKLEGLAFGANVLTF
TRBD2	TRBV9	TRBJ2-1	NA	TGTGCCAGCAGCACCCCTGGGAGCGGGAGGCCCAATGAGCAGTTCTTC	CASSTPGSGRPNEQFF
NA	TRBV5-1	TRBJ2-3	NA	TGCGCCAGCAGGTCGGCCGGGGTTAGCACAGATACGCAGTATTTT	CASRSAGVSTDTQYF
NA	TRBV12-3/TRBV12-4	TRBJ2-5	NA	TGTGCCAGCAGTTTAGGAGGCAGGGGAAGAGAGACCCAGTACTTC	CASSLGGRGRETQYF
NA	TRBV21-1	TRBJ2-7	few	TGTGCCAGCAGCGCCCCGGGACTAGCGGCGCCTGGCGCCTACGAGCAGTACTTC	CASSAPGLAAPGAYEQYF
NA	TRBV12-3/TRBV12-4	TRBJ2-7	few	TGTGCCAGCAGCCCATCAGGGGGGGCCTACGAGCAGTACTTC	CASSPSGGAYEQYF
TRBD2	TRBV5-1	TRBJ2-2	NA	TGCGCCAGCAGCGTAGCGGGGAACACCGGGGAGCTGTTTTTT	CASSVAGNTGELFF
TRBD1	TRBV2	TRBJ2-3	many	TGTGCCAGCAGTGATAAGGGACAGGGGTCAGATACGCAGTATTTT	CASSDKGQGSDTQYF
NA	TRBV29-1	TRBJ2-5	many	TGCAGCGTTCCACACCCAAGTACAGAGACCCAGTACTTC	CSVPHPSTETQYF
NA	TRBV7-2	TRBJ2-1	few	TGTGCCAGCAGCCTCCGCTGGGGACTCGCATACAATGAGCAGTTCTTC	CASSLRWGLAYNEQFF
NA	TRBV12-3/TRBV12-4	TRBJ2-2	NA	TGTGCCAGCAGTCTACTGCAGAAGATGATTAACACCGGGGAGCTGTTTTTT	CASSLLQKMINTGELFF
NA	TRBV11-2	TRBJ2-7	NA	TGTGCCAGCAGCTCGCCAATTAGGGACGAGCAGTACTTC	CASSSPIRDEQYF
NA	TRBV7-2	TRBJ2-5	NA	TGTGCCAGTGGGTTCAGGGTCGAGACCCAGTACTTC	CASGFRVETQYF
NA	TRBV21-1	TRBJ2-1	NA	TGTGCCAGCAGATTGGTGCTCACTCTGGCGCCAAGACTCGATGAGCAGTTCTTC	CASRLVLTLAPRLDEQFF
TRBD2	TRBV20-1	TRBJ2-1	few	TGCAGTGCTAGAGATCGGAATACTAGCGGGAGGGCCTGGGGCAACAATGAGCAGTTCTTC	CSARDRNTSGRAWGNNEQFF
TRBD1	TRBV7-8	TRBJ1-4	few	TGTGCCAGCAGCGAGACAAGGGGGCTGCCTAATGAAAAACTGTTTTTT	CASSETRGLPNEKLFF
TRBD1	TRBV20-1	TRBJ2-5	NA	TGCAGTGCTTCAGGGGGCAGGGAGACCCAGTACTTC	CSASGGRETQYF
NA	TRBV9	TRBJ1-3	few	TGTGCCAGCAGCAGACTACCCGGGGGAAACACCATATATTTT	CASSRLPGGNTIYF
NA	TRBV10-3	TRBJ2-1	many	TGTGCCACTGTAGCTCACAATGAGCAGTTCTTC	CATVAHNEQFF
NA	TRBV13	TRBJ1-3	few	TGTGCCAGCAGCTGGAGGGGGGCAGCCTCTGGAAACACCATATATTTT	CASSWRGAASGNTIYF
NA	TRBV20-1	TRBJ1-3	few	TGCAGTGCCCCAGATCTGAGAGGAAACACCATATATTTT	CSAPDLRGNTIYF
NA	TRBV6-5	TRBJ2-2	NA	TGTGCCAGCAGTTACTCCCTCCAGGAACACTGGGCCGGGGAGCTGTTTTTT	CASSYSLQEHWAGELFF
NA	TRBV28	TRBJ1-5	NA	TGTGCCAGCAGTTCTGGTACTCGAGGTTATCAGCCCCAGCATTTT	CASSSGTRGYQPQHF
NA	TRBV3-1	TRBJ2-1	few	TGTGCCAGCAGCCAGACAGTCTACAATGAGCAGTTCTTC	CASSQTVYNEQFF
NA	TRBV5-1	TRBJ2-2	many	TGCGCCAGCAGCTTAGAGTCGAACACCGGGGAGCTGTTTTTT	CASSLESNTGELFF
NA	TRBV4-3	TRBJ2-1	NA	TGCGCCAGCAGCCAAGATCGGTGGGACCCCCTTCTGGGGAATGAGCAGTTCTTC	CASSQDRWDPLLGNEQFF
TRBD2	TRBV9	TRBJ2-7	NA	TGTGCCAGCAGCGTAGAAGGTTGGGAGGGAGACGAGCAGTACTTC	CASSVEGWEGDEQYF
NA	TRBV3-1	TRBJ2-7	NA	TGTGCCAGCAGCCCCAGGGGGAGGCACGAGCAGTACTTC	CASSPRGRHEQYF
NA	TRBV5-1	TRBJ2-7	NA	TGCGCCAGCAAAGGTCCATTAGTCGACACCTCCTACGAGCAGTACTTC	CASKGPLVDTSYEQYF
NA	TRBV5-6	TRBJ2-3	many	TGTGCCAGCAGCTTTCGCGGGACTCGACCCTTTTCTAGCACAGATACGCAGTATTTT	CASSFRGTRPFSSTDTQYF
NA	TRBV5-6	TRBJ2-7	many	TGTGCCAGCAGTTCCGAGACTTACAGGATCTTTAGCTCCTACGAGCAGTACTTC	CASSSETYRIFSSYEQYF
NA	TRBV29-1	TRBJ2-1	many	TGCAGCGTTGAAGATTCCGGGGCCCGGTACAATGAGCAGTTCTTC	CSVEDSGARYNEQFF
NA	TRBV4-3	TRBJ1-1	NA	TGCGCCAGCAGCCAAGGGCAGCGGGGTTTTGAAGCTTTCTTT	CASSQGQRGFEAFF
NA	TRBV7-2	TRBJ2-1	many	TGTGCCAGCAGCCCAATCATTAGGGGTAGCTCCTACAATGAGCAGTTCTTC	CASSPIIRGSSYNEQFF
TRBD2	TRBV5-1	TRBJ2-5	few	TGCGCCAGCAGCCTCACGGGGACTAGCGGACAAGAGACCCAGTACTTC	CASSLTGTSGQETQYF
TRBD2	TRBV7-8	TRBJ2-2	NA	TGTGCCAGCAGCTTCGGACTAGCGGGAGGCCGGGAGCTGTTTTTT	CASSFGLAGGRELFF
TRBD1	TRBV29-1	TRBJ2-5	NA	TGCAGCGTTGCCGCGGGACAGGAAGAGACCCAGTACTTC	CSVAAGQEETQYF
TRBD2	TRBV20-1	TRBJ2-7	many	TGCAGTGCTATCGCTAGCGGGAGAATACTCGGGCACGAGCAGTACTTC	CSAIASGRILGHEQYF
NA	TRBV20-1	TRBJ2-3	many	TGCAGTGCTAGAGGGCAGGCCGGCCACACAGATACGCAGTATTTT	CSARGQAGHTDTQYF
NA	TRBV29-1	TRBJ2-3	many	TGCAGCGTTGATGGCGGCACAGATACGCAGTATTTT	CSVDGGTDTQYF
TRBD2	TRBV7-2	TRBJ2-2	many	TGTGCCAGCAGCTTCGGGAGGGCCGGATCCGGGGAGCTGTTTTTT	CASSFGRAGSGELFF
TRBD1	TRBV5-1	TRBJ2-7	few	TGCGCCAGCAGCTCCCCCCGGACAGGGGGCTACGAGCAGTACTTC	CASSSPRTGGYEQYF
NA	TRBV28	TRBJ1-1	few	TGTGCCAGCAGCTCCGGACAGTTTGAAGCTTTCTTT	CASSSGQFEAFF
TRBD2	TRBV20-1	TRBJ2-3	many	TGCAGTGCTCGTAAGACTAGCGGGAGTCCAGATACGCAGTATTTT	CSARKTSGSPDTQYF
NA	TRBV6-1	TRBJ1-5	few	TGTGCCAGCCGGGAGTATAGCAATCAGCCCCAGCATTTT	CASREYSNQPQHF
TRBD1	TRBV5-4	TRBJ2-3	NA	TGTGCCAGCAGCAGCGGACAGGGGACTTACACAGATACGCAGTATTTT	CASSSGQGTYTDTQYF